Below are 18 T cell receptor beta chains sequenced from a single sample in a study of human CD8 memory T cell subsets. By UMI-labeled 5' RACE, the TCR beta libraries were made. TCRdb reanalyzed the 5' RACE reads, giving one entry per CDR3 protein sequence and no DNA. The sample holds over 10,000 distinct CDR3 sequences. Sequencing used CD8+ T cells from PBMCs. The receptors stem from a human donor in good health.

The J gene is TRBJ2-1, the V gene TRBV4-3; TCRdb's assignment of TRBD2 cannot be checked, as there is no DNA. This CDR3 is 16 amino acids long. Germline assignment: CDR1 LGHNA and CDR2 YSLEER. This chain's CDR3 is CASSRQTSGFYNEQFF.

The V and J genes are TRBV20-1 and TRBJ2-7; no DNA is available, so the TRBD2 call from TCRdb remains unchecked. The CDR3 runs to 15 residues. Germline CDR1 and CDR2: DFQATT and SNEGSKA (reference sequence). The chain's CDR3 is CSVGLADTHSYEQYF.

J is TRBJ2-7 and V is TRBV5-1; TCRdb calls TRBD1, which cannot be checked without DNA. The CDR3 loop spans 15 amino acids. CDR1 is SGHRS and CDR2 is YFSETQ in the germline V gene. The chain's CDR3 is CASSLGQGFSYEQYF.

The J gene is TRBJ2-1, the V gene TRBV7-2; TCRdb names TRBD1, which stays unverified in the absence of DNA. The CDR3 extends over 12 amino acids. Germline V gene sequence: CDR1 SGHTA, CDR2 FQGNSA. CDR3 residues: CASSWTGDEQFF. The whole variable domain, filled in from reference TRBV7-2 and TRBJ2-1, reads GAGVSQSPSNKVTEKGKDVELRCDPISGHTALYWYRQSLGQGLEFLIYFQGNSAPDKSGLPSDRFSAERTGGSVSTLTIQRTQQEDSAVYLCASSWTGDEQFFGPGTRLTVL.

This chain links TRBV7-3 with TRBJ2-3. This CDR3 has 15 amino acids. CDR1 SGHTA and CDR2 FQGTGA come from the germline V gene. Here the CDR3 reads CASSLGVVGTDTQYF.

V gene TRBV29-1 combines with J gene TRBJ2-2; as DNA is missing, the TRBD1 call by TCRdb cannot be tested. In germline, CDR1 is SQVTM, CDR2 ANQGSEA. This CDR3 is built from 14 residues. The CDR3 protein is CSVYGTEGMGELFF.

The rearrangement joins TRBV5-1 to TRBJ1-1; TCRdb's D call of TRBD1 is untestable without DNA. This CDR3 is built from 21 residues. The germline CDR1 and CDR2 sequences are SGHRS and YFSETQ. CDR3 region: CASSLGARQGWNQWVNTEAFF.

V and J are TRBV7-2 and TRBJ2-7; TCRdb gives TRBD2 as the D gene, but with no DNA this cannot be confirmed. This CDR3 has 12 amino acids. The germline V gene has CDR1 SGHTA and CDR2 FQGNSA. This chain's CDR3 is CASSTASYEQYF.

The chain combines TRBV7-6 with TRBJ2-7. Germline values: CDR1 SGHVS, CDR2 FNYEAQ. CDR3 length: 13 residues. The CDR3 sequence: CASSLAPPYEQYF.

The chain couples TRBV7-9 to TRBJ1-6. Germline V CDR1 and CDR2: SEHNR, FQNEAQ (reference sequence). The CDR3 is 19 amino acids. The CDR3 spells CASSLAIWQGSSYNSPLHF.

The chain is built from TRBV19 and TRBJ1-6. The CDR3 extends over 14 amino acids. Germline CDR1 and CDR2: LNHDA and SQIVND (reference sequence). The CDR3 spells CASSPGLFNSPLHF.

The chain combines TRBV18 with TRBJ2-3. Germline CDR1 is KGHSH and CDR2 is LQKENI. This CDR3 is built from 17 residues. CDR3 sequence reads: CASSPPSGAGFTDTQYF.

This rearrangement joins TRBV6-2 or TRBV6-3 to TRBJ1-4; TCRdb picks TRBD1, but there is no DNA to check that call. CDR3 size: 13 residues. Germline V gene sequence: CDR1 MNHEY, CDR2 SVGEGT. The chain's CDR3 is CASMDRGNEKLFF.

V and J are TRBV7-8 and TRBJ1-3. This CDR3 is 16 amino acids long. Germline V CDR1 and CDR2: SGHVS, FQNEAQ. This CDR3 reads CASSLLVQGRGNTIYF.

The chain uses TRBV15 and TRBJ1-5; TCRdb gives TRBD1 as the D gene, but with no DNA this cannot be confirmed. CDR1 and CDR2 from the germline V gene are LNHNV and YYDKDF (reference sequence). This CDR3 is built from 15 residues. Here the CDR3 reads CATSRAGTGAQPQHF. The full variable domain, completed using reference TRBV15 and TRBJ1-5, is DAMVIQNPRYQVTQFGKPVTLSCSQTLNHNVMYWYQQKSSQAPKLLFHYYDKDFNNEADTPDNFQSRRPNTSFCFLDIRSPGLGDTAMYLCATSRAGTGAQPQHFGDGTRLSIL.

CDR3 residues: CAISQGQAGAFF. The chain carries TRBV10-3 and TRBJ1-1. This CDR3 region has 12 residues. Germline V CDR1 and CDR2: ENHRY, SYGVKD.

The chain couples TRBV7-9 to TRBJ1-5. The CDR3 runs to 15 residues. CDR1 is SEHNR, CDR2 FQNEAQ, per germline (reference sequence). The CDR3 here is CASSLGTAGWQPQHF.

By frequency, this clonotype is medium-sized. This chain uses TRBV20-1 with TRBJ2-2; TCRdb indicates TRBD2, and absent DNA this call remains unverified. The CDR3 runs 18 residues. In germline, CDR1 is DFQATT, CDR2 SNEGSKA (reference sequence). CDR3 residues: CSAQPGLAINDPTGELFF.